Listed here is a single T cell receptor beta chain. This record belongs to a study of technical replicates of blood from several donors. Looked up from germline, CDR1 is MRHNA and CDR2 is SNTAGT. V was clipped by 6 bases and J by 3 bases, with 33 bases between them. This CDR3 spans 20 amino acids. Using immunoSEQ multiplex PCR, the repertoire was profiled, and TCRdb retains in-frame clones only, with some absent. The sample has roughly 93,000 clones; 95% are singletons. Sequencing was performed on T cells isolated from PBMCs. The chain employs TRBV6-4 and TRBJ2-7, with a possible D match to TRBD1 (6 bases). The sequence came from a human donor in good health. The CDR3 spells CASRKLRTVVIITIYYEQYF. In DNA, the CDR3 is TGTGCCAGCAGGAAACTTAGGACAGTGGTAATTATAACAATTTACTACGAGCAGTACTTC.